One sample yielded the 8 T cell receptor beta chains listed below, sequenced in a study of long-term antiretroviral therapy in people with HIV (dated 2022 in TCRdb). The immunoSEQ hsTCRB v3.0 assay was used at survey level resolution to sequence the TRB variable region. TCRdb limited this immuneACCESS table to in-frame rearrangements with V and J called. A share of clones is missing; checked studies link under half to unresolved V genes, and the rest is unexplained. The sample records 10,000 to 14,000 clones, 85% to 90% of which are singletons. 15% to 25% of the sample is in the top ten clones. The specimen was unsorted PBMCs, collected 0.2 years before starting antiretroviral therapy. These receptors all come from a middle-aged woman with HIV.

This clone was found a few times. The gene calls are TRBV2 and TRBJ1-6; D unresolved. This CDR3 has 13 amino acids. Germline V gene data show CDR1 as SNHLY and CDR2 as FYNNEI. Trimming shortened V by 6 bases and J by 7 bases, and 10 bases separated the two germline ends. As DNA, the CDR3 is TGTGCCAGCAGAGCCGCGGGGAATTCACCCCTCCACTTT. It specifies CASRAAGNSPLHF.

The chain links TRBV2 to TRBJ2-1; a weak D match, TRBD2 (5 bases). The germline gives CDR1 SNHLY, CDR2 FYNNEI. This CDR3 has 16 residues. V was trimmed by 4 bases and J by 0 bases, leaving 13 bases between them. CDR3 DNA sequence: TGTGCCAGCAGTGTAAGCGGCACGAGCTCCTACAATGAGCAGTTCTTC. Translated, it gives CASSVSGTSSYNEQFF.

J is TRBJ2-5 and V is TRBV29-1; 7 bases match TRBD2. The CDR3 is 14 residues long. CDR1 and CDR2 from the germline V gene are SQVTM and ANQGSEA. Trimming cost V 7 bases and J 4 bases; bases outside gene matches: 12. CDR3: CSGTSMGGRETQYF. The CDR3 nucleotides are TGCAGCGGCACATCGATGGGAGGGCGAGAGACCCAGTACTTC.

The V call is TRBV5-4, the J call TRBJ2-3, with 9 bases fitting TRBD2. This CDR3 spans 16 amino acids. The germline V gene has CDR1 SGHNT and CDR2 YYREEE (reference sequence). V gave up 0 bases and J gave up 8 bases; unmatched junction bases: 10. The CDR3 loop reads CASSLAIAAGGGTQYF. The CDR3 bases are TGTGCCAGCAGCTTGGCCATTGCAGCGGGGGGCGGTACGCAGTATTTT.

The rearrangement joins TRBV5-1 to TRBJ1-4; 9 bases align to TRBD1. The CDR3 totals 17 residues. Trimming removed 2 bases from V and 4 bases from J; junction bases left unmatched: 9. In germline, CDR1 is SGHRS, CDR2 YFSETQ. CDR3 nucleotide sequence: TGCGCCAGCAGCTTACTACAGGGGGCCGAAAATAATGAAAAACTGTTTTTT. Translating it yields CASSLLQGAENNEKLFF.

The rearrangement links TRBV19 to TRBJ1-1, with a tentative D call TRBD1 (6 bases). CDR1 is LNHDA, CDR2 SQIVND, per germline (reference sequence). V lost 4 bases, J lost 0 bases, and 9 bases lay in between. This CDR3 is 14 amino acids long. In DNA, the CDR3 is TGTGCCAGTAGTAACAGGGAACTGAACACTGAAGCTTTCTTT. Its translation is CASSNRELNTEAFF.

The chain combines TRBV5-4 with TRBJ2-7, with a possible D match to TRBD2 (5 bases). The ends were cut back, 7 bases at V and 2 bases at J, with 16 bases in the middle. Germline V gene sequence: CDR1 SGHNT, CDR2 YYREEE (reference sequence). The length of the CDR3 is 14 residues. DNA of the CDR3: TGTGCCAGCTGGAGCAGCGGAACCGCCTACGAGCAGTACTTC. Translating gives CASWSSGTAYEQYF.

This clone was seen once. The chain uses TRBV7-9 and TRBJ1-2; possibly TRBD1 for D (6 bases). The CDR3 loop spans 17 amino acids. Trimming pared 5 bases from V and 0 bases from J, leaving 19 bases between. The V gene's germline CDR1 is SEHNR and CDR2 FQNEAQ (reference sequence). CDR3 coding DNA: TGTGCCAGCAGCCCCCTAACCGGGGACAAAACTAACTATGGCTACACCTTC. Amino acid sequence: CASSPLTGDKTNYGYTF.